This TCR beta chain was identified during a study of circulating CD8 cells and anti-PD-1 response in melanoma. Study context: Complete or partial response defined responders; stable or progressive disease, non-responders.

Four subsets defined by PD-1 and/or TIGIT were sorted from live CD3+CD8+TCRalphabeta+ cells. General observations from the study: Diversity ranked highest in DNEG and lowest in TIGIT subsets.

TCR libraries were prepared from around 15 ng of total RNA with the QIAseq Immune Repertoire TCR panel. TCRdb passed the reads through MiXCR, listing each CDR3 protein once. The data hold about 800 distinct CDR3 sequences, with more than 7% observed a single time. Germline loops: CDR1 SGHNT, CDR2 YYREEE (reference sequence). The CDR3 is 14 residues long. V lost 3 bases and J lost 4, with 11 bases in between. By sample share, this clonotype is medium-sized (0.01 to 0.1%). What it binds is not known. This chain links TRBV5-4 with TRBJ2-1; tentatively, D is TRBD2 (5 bases). The sample was CD8+ T cells from PBMCs, taken at baseline or after one month of anti-PD-1 therapy (not recorded which). The TCR comes from a human donor with melanoma. In DNA, the CDR3 is TGTGCCAGCAGCTCTCGGGGAGCTTACAATGAGCAGTTCTTC. This codes for CASSSRGAYNEQFF. Combining the CDR3 with reference TRBV5-4 and TRBJ2-1 gives the whole variable domain ETGVTQSPTHLIKTRGQQVTLRCSSQSGHNTVSWYQQALGQGPQFIFQYYREEENGRGNFPPRFSGLQFPNYSSELNVNALELDDSALYLCASSSRGAYNEQFFGPGTRLTVL.